These T cell receptor beta chains were read from a single sample in a study of long-term antiretroviral therapy in people with HIV. Some clones are missing from TCRdb's copy, which holds only in-frame ones; the method was immunoSEQ multiplex PCR. The sample yields about 32,000 clones, 85% to 95% seen once. The source was unsorted PBMCs, collected 4.1 years after starting antiretroviral therapy. All receptors derive from a woman between 50 and 59 years old with HIV. Each CDR3 is given with its conserved first and last residue. The D gene is left open where the match is weak. Clone size is shown for a subset of rows, as once, few, many or a class of expanded clone.

d_call,clone_size,v_call,j_call,cdr3_aa,cdr3_nt
.,.,TRBV2,TRBJ2-7,CASMRGISSYEQYF,TGTGCCAGCATGAGGGGAATTAGCTCCTACGAGCAGTACTTC
.,.,TRBV4-1,TRBJ2-1,CASSQGLSSYNEQFF,TGCGCCAGCAGCCAAGGCCTGAGCTCCTACAATGAGCAGTTCTTC
TRBD1,.,TRBV7-2,TRBJ2-3,CASSPGDRHPDTQYF,TGTGCCAGCAGCCCCGGGGACAGGCACCCAGATACGCAGTATTTT
.,.,TRBV7-8,TRBJ2-5,CASSLVRGIGETQYF,TGTGCCAGCAGCTTAGTACGGGGAATTGGGGAGACCCAGTACTTC
.,.,TRBV5-1,TRBJ1-6,CASSGTPSANSPLHF,TGCGCCAGCTCCGGCACCCCGAGCGCAAATTCACCCCTCCACTTT
.,.,TRBV4-2,TRBJ2-5,CASSQRVGETQYF,TGTGCCAGCAGCCAGCGGGTGGGAGAGACCCAGTACTTC
.,.,TRBV4-1,TRBJ2-1,CASSQVGGDEQFF,TGCGCCAGCAGCCAAGTCGGTGGGGATGAGCAGTTCTTC
TRBD2,.,TRBV11-3,TRBJ2-1,CASSPSGGPYNEQFF,TGTGCCAGCAGCCCGAGCGGGGGCCCTTACAATGAGCAGTTCTTC
TRBD2,.,TRBV4-2,TRBJ2-3,CASSVGTSGRGTDTQYF,TGTGCCAGCAGCGTGGGGACTAGCGGGAGAGGTACAGATACGCAGTATTTT
.,.,TRBV21-1,TRBJ2-3,CASSIKHGITDTQYF,TGTGCCAGCAGCATCAAACACGGGATCACAGATACGCAGTATTTT
.,.,TRBV30,TRBJ2-7,CAWNPGTFSYEQYF,TGTGCCTGGAATCCCGGGACATTTTCCTACGAGCAGTACTTC
TRBD1,.,TRBV2,TRBJ1-1,CASMGDRGNTEAFF,TGTGCCAGCATGGGGGACAGGGGGAACACTGAAGCTTTCTTT
TRBD1,.,TRBV7-9,TRBJ2-2,CASSLGRQGTNTGELFF,TGTGCCAGCAGCTTAGGACGACAGGGGACGAACACCGGGGAGCTGTTTTTT
.,.,TRBV19,TRBJ2-2,CASSMRGELFF,TGTGCCAGTAGTATGCGGGGGGAGCTGTTTTTT
TRBD2,.,TRBV5-1,TRBJ2-2,CASSYRTSGGEGGELFF,TGCGCCAGCAGCTATCGGACTAGCGGGGGGGAAGGCGGGGAGCTGTTTTTT
.,.,TRBV18,TRBJ1-1,CASSPTAAGDTEAFF,TGTGCCAGCTCCCCTACAGCCGCGGGAGACACTGAAGCTTTCTTT
.,.,TRBV6-1,TRBJ2-5,CASSGRLQETQYF,TGTGCCAGCAGTGGACGGCTCCAAGAGACCCAGTACTTC
.,.,TRBV11-3,TRBJ1-1,CASSLGPGNTEAFF,TGTGCCAGCAGCTTAGGGCCAGGGAACACTGAAGCTTTCTTT
.,.,TRBV5-5,TRBJ1-4,CASSLDTNNEKLFF,TGTGCCAGCAGCCTGGACACAAATAATGAAAAACTGTTTTTT
.,.,TRBV11-2,TRBJ2-3,CASSLVERGGTDTQYF,TGTGCCAGCAGCTTAGTGGAGAGAGGAGGCACAGATACGCAGTATTTT
.,.,TRBV5-5,TRBJ2-5,CASSLAGGQETQYF,TGTGCCAGCAGCTTGGCAGGGGGGCAAGAGACCCAGTACTTC
.,once,TRBV5-1,TRBJ2-7,CASSFGAEGSSEQYF,TGCGCCAGCAGCTTTGGGGCGGAAGGATCCTCCGAGCAGTACTTC
.,.,TRBV6-5,TRBJ2-7,CASSSMGRTYEQYF,TGTGCCAGCAGTTCTATGGGCAGAACCTACGAGCAGTACTTC
.,.,TRBV13,TRBJ1-4,CASSLVGNEKLFF,TGTGCCAGCAGCTTAGTGGGTAATGAAAAACTGTTTTTT
.,.,TRBV27,TRBJ1-6,CASSFGGRNSPLHF,TGTGCCAGCAGTTTCGGGGGCCGTAATTCACCCCTCCACTTT
.,.,TRBV27,TRBJ2-4,CASLLKKAGKNIQYF,TGTGCCAGCCTGCTTAAAAAAGCGGGCAAAAACATTCAGTACTTC
TRBD1,.,TRBV19,TRBJ1-1,CASRYRDRGANTEAFF,TGTGCCAGTAGATACCGGGACAGGGGCGCGAACACTGAAGCTTTCTTT
.,.,TRBV6-5,TRBJ2-2,CASSQNLNTGELFF,TGTGCCAGCAGTCAAAACCTGAACACCGGGGAGCTGTTTTTT